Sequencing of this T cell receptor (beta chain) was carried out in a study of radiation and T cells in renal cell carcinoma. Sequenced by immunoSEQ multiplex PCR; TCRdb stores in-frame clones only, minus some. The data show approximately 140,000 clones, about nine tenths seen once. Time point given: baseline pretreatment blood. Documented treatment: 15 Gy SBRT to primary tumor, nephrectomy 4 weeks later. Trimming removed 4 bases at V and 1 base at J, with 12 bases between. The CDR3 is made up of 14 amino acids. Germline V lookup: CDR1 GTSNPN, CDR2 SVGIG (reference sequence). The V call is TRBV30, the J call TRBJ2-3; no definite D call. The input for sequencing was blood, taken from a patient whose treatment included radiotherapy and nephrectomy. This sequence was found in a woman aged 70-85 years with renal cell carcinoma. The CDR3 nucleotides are TGTGCCTGGAAATCCCAGCCAGGCACAGATACGCAGTATTTT. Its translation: CAWKSQPGTDTQYF.